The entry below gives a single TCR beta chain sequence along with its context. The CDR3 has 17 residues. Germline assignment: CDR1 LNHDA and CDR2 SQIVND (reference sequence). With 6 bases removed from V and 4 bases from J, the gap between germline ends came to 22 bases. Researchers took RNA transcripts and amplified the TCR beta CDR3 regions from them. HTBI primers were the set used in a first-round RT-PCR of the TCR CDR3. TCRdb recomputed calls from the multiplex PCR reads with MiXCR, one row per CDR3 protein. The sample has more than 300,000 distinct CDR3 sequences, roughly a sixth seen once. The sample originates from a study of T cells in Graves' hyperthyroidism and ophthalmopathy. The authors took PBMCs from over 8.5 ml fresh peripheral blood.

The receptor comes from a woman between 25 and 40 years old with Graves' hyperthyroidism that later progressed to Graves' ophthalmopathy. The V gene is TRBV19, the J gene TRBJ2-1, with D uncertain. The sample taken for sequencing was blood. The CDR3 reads CASSARPLDAVYNEQFF. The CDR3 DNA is TGTGCCAGTAGCGCCCGACCATTGGACGCCGTTTACAATGAGCAGTTCTTC.